Included here is one TCR beta chain sequence, with context. The antigen remains undetermined. This entry is derived from a study of OX40 agonist ivuxolimab in advanced cancers. In the study overall: Administration of intravenous ivuxolimab to patients occurred every 2 weeks at 0.01 to 10 mg/kg. Those enrolled were approximately 78% male, with a mean age of about 66 years and ages from roughly 23 to 79. Study-wide results and caveats: Researchers did not determine the expanded peripheral T cells' antigen specificity. Clones of CD4+ and CD8+ blood T cells grew by week 6 at doses of 0.1 to 3.0 mg/kg.

TCRdb's copy holds only in-frame clones and misses some; the assay was immunoSEQ multiplex PCR. The sample records 45,000 to 65,000 clones, around 87% being singletons. CDR1 is SGHDT, CDR2 YYEEEE, per germline. CDR3 length: 16 amino acids. Unmatched junction bases numbered 7, after V lost 0 bases and J lost 4 bases. The sequencing here drew on CD4+ or CD8+ T cells sorted from blood, taken in a trial of the OX40 agonist ivuxolimab. The clonotype originates from an adult with an advanced solid tumor such as melanoma, head and neck, liver or kidney cancer. The V call is TRBV5-6, the J call TRBJ1-2; 9 bases fit TRBD1. The CDR3 loop reads CASSLGERTGAYGYTF. The CDR3 DNA reads as TGTGCCAGCAGCTTGGGAGAACGGACAGGGGCCTATGGCTACACCTTC.